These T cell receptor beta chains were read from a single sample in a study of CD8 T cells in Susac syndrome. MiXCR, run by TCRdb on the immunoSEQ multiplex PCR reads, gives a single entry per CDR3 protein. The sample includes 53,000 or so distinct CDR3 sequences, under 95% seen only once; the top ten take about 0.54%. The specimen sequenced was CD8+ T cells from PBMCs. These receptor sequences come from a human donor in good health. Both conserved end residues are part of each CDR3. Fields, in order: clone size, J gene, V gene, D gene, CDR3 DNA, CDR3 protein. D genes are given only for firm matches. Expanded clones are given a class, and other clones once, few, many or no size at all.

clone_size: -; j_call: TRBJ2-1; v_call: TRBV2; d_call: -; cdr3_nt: TGTGCCAGCAGTGCGGACCCAAGCTCCTACAATGAGCAGTTCTTC; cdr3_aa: CASSADPSSYNEQFF
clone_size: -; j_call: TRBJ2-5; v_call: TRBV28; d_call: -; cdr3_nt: TGTGCCAGCAGATTCCTCAGGGAAGAGACCCAGTACTTC; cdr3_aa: CASRFLREETQYF
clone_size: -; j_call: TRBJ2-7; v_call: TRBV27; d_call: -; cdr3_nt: TGTGCCAGCAGACTAACCCCTTACGGGAGCCCGTACGAGCAGTACTTC; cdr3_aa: CASRLTPYGSPYEQYF
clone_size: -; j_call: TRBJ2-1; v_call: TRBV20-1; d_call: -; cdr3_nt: TGCAGTGCGTCGACCGGGTCTTCCTACAATGAGCAGTTCTTC; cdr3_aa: CSASTGSSYNEQFF
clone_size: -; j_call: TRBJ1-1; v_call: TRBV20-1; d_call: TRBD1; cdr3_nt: TGCAGTGCTATTCTTCTCGGACAGGGCTGGGACACTGAAGCTTTCTTT; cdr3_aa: CSAILLGQGWDTEAFF
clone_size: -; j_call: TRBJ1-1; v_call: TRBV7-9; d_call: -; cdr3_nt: TGTGCCAGCAGCTTAATGGATTCAGCTTTCTTT; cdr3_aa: CASSLMDSAFF
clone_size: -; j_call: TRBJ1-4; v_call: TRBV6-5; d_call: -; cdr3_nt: TGTGCCAGCAGTTACGGCCAGTATGAAAAACTGTTTTTT; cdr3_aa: CASSYGQYEKLFF
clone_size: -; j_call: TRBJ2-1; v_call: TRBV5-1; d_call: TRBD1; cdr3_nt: TGCGCCAGCAGCTTCTCGGGACAGCACAATGAGCAGTTCTTC; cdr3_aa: CASSFSGQHNEQFF
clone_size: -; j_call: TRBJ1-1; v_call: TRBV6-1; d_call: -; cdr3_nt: TGTGCCAGCGAGGAGGGGAGATGGACTGAAGCTTTCTTT; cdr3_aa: CASEEGRWTEAFF
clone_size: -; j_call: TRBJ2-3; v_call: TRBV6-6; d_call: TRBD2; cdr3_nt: TGTGCCAGCACTTTATTAGCGGGAGGCCCAGATACGCAGTATTTT; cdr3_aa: CASTLLAGGPDTQYF
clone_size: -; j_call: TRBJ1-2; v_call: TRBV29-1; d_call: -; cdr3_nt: TGCAGCGTTGAACAGGGCACTAACTATGGCTACACCTTC; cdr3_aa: CSVEQGTNYGYTF
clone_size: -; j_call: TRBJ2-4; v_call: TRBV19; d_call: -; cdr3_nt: TGTGCCGCTGGGGATCAGGGATCCAAAAACATTCAGTACTTC; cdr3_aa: CAAGDQGSKNIQYF
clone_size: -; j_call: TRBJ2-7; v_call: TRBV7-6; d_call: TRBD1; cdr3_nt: TGTGCCAGCAGCTTACAATGGACAGGGGGCGACGAGCAGTACTTC; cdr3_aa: CASSLQWTGGDEQYF
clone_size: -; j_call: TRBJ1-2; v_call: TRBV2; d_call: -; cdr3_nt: TGTGCCAGCAGCGGGTGGGGGGATGGCTACACCTTC; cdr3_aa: CASSGWGDGYTF
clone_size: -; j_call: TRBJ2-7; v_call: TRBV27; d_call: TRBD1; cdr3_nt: TGTGCCAGCAGTGGTATACAGGGGGCGCGATACGAGCAGTACTTC; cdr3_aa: CASSGIQGARYEQYF
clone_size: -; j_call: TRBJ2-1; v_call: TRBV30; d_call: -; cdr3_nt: TGTGCCTGGAGTCCCGGTAGCGGTTACAATGAGCAGTTCTTC; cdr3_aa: CAWSPGSGYNEQFF
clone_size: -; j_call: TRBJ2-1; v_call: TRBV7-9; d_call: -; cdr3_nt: TGTGCCAGCACCTCTCGGACGGGAGCGCTCAATGAGCAGTTCTTC; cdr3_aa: CASTSRTGALNEQFF
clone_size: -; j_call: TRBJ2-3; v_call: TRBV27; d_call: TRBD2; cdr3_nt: TGTGCCAGCAGTACCCTCCGGACTAGCGGGACGTATACGCAGTATTTT; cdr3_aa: CASSTLRTSGTYTQYF
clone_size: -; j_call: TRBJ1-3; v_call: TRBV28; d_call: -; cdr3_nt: TGTGCCAGCCAAGACGGACGGCACTCTGGAAACACCATATATTTT; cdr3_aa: CASQDGRHSGNTIYF
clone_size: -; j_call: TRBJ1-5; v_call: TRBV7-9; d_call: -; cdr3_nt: TGTGCCAGCAGCTTAGAGGGGACTTCTGTCCAGCCCCAGCATTTT; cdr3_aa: CASSLEGTSVQPQHF
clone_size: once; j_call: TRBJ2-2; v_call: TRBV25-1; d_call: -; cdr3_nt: TGTGCCAGCAGTGAATATGCAGGGACCGGGGAGCTGTTTTTT; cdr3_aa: CASSEYAGTGELFF
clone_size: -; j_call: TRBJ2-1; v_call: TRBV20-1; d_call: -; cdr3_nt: TGCAGTGCCCGGGGGCAGGAAGGCTACAATGAGCAGTTCTTC; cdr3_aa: CSARGQEGYNEQFF
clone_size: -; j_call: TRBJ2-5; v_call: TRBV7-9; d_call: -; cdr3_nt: TGTGCCAGCAGCTTAGCGAGGGACACCTCCCCCGCGGGGACCCAGTACTTC; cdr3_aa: CASSLARDTSPAGTQYF
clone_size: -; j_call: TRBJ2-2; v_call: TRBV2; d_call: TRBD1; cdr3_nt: TGTGCCAGCAGTGGGACAGGGGACACCGGGGAGCTGTTTTTT; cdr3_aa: CASSGTGDTGELFF
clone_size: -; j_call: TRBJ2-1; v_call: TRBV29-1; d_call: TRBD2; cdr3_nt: TGCAGCGTTGAATACGGACTAGCCGAGCAGTTCTTC; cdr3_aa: CSVEYGLAEQFF
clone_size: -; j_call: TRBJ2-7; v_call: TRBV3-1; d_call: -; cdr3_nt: TGTGCCAGCAGCCCAGGGGCGGGGGTCTACGTGGAGCAGTACTTC; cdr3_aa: CASSPGAGVYVEQYF
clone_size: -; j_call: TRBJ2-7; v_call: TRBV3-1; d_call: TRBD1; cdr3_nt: TGTGCCAGCAGCCAAGCCATGGACAGGGTCTCTCTCGATTTCTACGAGCAGTACTTC; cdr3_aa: CASSQAMDRVSLDFYEQYF
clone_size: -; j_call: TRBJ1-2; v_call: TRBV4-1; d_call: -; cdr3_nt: TGCGCCAGCAGCCATATGGACAGCTATGGCTACACCTTC; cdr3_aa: CASSHMDSYGYTF
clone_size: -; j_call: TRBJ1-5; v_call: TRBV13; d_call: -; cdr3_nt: TGTGCCAGCAGCTTTTCGGGTTTTCAGCCCCAGCATTTT; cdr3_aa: CASSFSGFQPQHF
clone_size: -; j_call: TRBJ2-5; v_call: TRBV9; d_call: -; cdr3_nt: TGTGCCAGCAGCGTAGGCAGCAGTGGGAACCAGTACTTC; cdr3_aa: CASSVGSSGNQYF
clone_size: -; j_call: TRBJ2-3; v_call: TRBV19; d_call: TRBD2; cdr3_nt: TGTGCCAGTAGTATCTTAGCGGGAGTACCCACAGATACGCAGTATTTT; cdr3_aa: CASSILAGVPTDTQYF
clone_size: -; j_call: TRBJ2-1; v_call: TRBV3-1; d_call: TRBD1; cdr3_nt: TGTGCCATTTCTCAGGGGGCCTACAATGAGCAGTTCTTC; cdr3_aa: CAISQGAYNEQFF
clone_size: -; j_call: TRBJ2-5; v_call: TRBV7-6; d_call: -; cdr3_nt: TGTGCCAGCAGCTTAGAGGTCGGACAAGAGACCCAGTACTTC; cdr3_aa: CASSLEVGQETQYF